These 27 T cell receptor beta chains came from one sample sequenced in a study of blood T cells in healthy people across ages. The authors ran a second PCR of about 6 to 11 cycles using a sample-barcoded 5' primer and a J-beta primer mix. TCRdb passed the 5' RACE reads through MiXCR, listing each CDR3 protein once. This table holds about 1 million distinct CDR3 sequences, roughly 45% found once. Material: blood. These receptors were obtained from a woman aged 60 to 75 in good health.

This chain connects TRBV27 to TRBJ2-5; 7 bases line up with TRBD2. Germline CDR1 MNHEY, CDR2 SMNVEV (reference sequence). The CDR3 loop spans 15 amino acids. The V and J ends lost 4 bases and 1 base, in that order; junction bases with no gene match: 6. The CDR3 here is CASSSRTSPQETQYF. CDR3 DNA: TGTGCCAGCAGTTCCAGGACTAGTCCCCAAGAGACCCAGTACTTC.

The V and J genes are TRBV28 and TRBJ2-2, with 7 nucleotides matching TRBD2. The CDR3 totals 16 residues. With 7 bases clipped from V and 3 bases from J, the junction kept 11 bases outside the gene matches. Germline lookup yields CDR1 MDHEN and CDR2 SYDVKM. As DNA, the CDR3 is TGTGCCAGCACCCTCGGGGGAGGGCCGGACACCGGGGAGCTGTTTTTT. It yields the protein CASTLGGGPDTGELFF.

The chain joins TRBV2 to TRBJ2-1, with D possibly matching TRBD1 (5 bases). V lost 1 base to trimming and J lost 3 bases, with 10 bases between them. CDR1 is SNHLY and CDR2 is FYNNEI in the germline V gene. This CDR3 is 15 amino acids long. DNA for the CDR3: TGTGCCAGCAGTGAAGGGCGACAGATCTACAATGAGCAGTTCTTC. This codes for CASSEGRQIYNEQFF.

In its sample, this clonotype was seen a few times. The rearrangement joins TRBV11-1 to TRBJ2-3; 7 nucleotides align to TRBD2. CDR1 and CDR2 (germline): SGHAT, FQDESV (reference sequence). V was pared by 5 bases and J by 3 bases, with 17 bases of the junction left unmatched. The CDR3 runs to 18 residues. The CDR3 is CASSRDYFSRGGTDTQYF. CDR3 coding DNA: TGTGCCAGCAGCCGGGACTACTTCTCGCGTGGTGGTACAGATACGCAGTATTTT.

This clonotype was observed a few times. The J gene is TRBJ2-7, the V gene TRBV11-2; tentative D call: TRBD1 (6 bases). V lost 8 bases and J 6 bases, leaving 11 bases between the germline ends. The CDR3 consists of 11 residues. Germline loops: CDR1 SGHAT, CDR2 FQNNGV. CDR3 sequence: CASLSQGEQYF. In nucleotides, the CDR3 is TGTGCCAGCCTCTCACAGGGCGAGCAGTACTTC.

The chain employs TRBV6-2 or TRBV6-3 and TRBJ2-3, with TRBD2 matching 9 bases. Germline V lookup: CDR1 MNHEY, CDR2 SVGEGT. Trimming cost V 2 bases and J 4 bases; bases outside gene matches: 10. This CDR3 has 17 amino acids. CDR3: CASSYPFSGRRADTQYF. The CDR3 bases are TGTGCCAGCAGTTACCCCTTTAGCGGGAGACGGGCAGATACGCAGTATTTT.

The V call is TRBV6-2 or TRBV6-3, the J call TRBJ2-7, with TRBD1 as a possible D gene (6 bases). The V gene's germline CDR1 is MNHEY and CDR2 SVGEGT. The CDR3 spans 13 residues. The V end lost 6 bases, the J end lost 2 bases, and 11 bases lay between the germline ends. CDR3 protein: CASRTGVPYEQYF. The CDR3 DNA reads TGTGCCAGCAGGACAGGAGTTCCCTACGAGCAGTACTTC.

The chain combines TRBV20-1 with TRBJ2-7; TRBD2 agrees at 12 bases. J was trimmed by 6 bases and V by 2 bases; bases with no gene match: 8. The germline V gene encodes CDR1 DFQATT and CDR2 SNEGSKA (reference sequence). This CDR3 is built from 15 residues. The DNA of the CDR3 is TGCAGTGCTAGAAAGTCTAGCGGGAGGGGTGGCGAGCAGTACTTC. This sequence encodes CSARKSSGRGGEQYF.

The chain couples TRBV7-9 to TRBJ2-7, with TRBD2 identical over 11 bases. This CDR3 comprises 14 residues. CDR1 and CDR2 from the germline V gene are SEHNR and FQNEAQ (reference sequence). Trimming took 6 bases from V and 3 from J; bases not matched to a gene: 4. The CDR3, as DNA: TGTGCCAGCAGTTTTAGCGGGGGGGACTACGAGCAGTACTTC. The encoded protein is CASSFSGGDYEQYF. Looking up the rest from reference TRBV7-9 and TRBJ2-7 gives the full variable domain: DTGVSQNPRHKITKRGQNVTFRCDPISEHNRLYWYRQTLGQGPEFLTYFQNEAQLEKSRLLSDRFSAERPKGSFSTLEIQRTEQGDSAMYLCASSFSGGDYEQYFGPGTRLTVT.

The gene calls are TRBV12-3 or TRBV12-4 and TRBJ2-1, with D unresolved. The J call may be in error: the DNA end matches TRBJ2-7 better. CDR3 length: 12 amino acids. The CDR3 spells CASSIGQNEQYF. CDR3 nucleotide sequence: TGTGCCAGCAGTATCGGGCAGAATGAGCAGTACTTC.

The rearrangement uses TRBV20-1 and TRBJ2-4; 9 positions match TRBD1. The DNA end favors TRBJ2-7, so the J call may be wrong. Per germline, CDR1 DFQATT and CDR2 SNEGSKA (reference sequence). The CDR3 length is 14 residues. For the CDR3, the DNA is TGCAGTGCTAGAGAGACAGGGGGAGTATACGAGCAGTACTTC. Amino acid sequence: CSARETGGVYEQYF.

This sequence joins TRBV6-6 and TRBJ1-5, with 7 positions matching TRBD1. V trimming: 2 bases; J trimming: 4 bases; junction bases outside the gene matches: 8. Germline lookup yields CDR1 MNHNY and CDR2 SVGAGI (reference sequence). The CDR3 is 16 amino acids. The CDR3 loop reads CASSYPDRVGNQPQHF. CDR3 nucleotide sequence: TGTGCCAGCAGTTACCCAGACAGGGTCGGTAATCAGCCCCAGCATTTT.

CDR3 in amino acids: CASSPSGSGASTDTQYF. The CDR3 DNA sequence: TGTGCCAGCAGCCCCAGTGGTAGCGGAGCTAGCACAGATACGCAGTATTTT. This chain joins TRBV7-6 and TRBJ2-3; possibly TRBD2 for D (6 bases). This CDR3 region has 17 residues. Trimming removed 5 bases at V and 0 bases at J, with 18 bases between. Germline V lookup: CDR1 SGHVS, CDR2 FNYEAQ.

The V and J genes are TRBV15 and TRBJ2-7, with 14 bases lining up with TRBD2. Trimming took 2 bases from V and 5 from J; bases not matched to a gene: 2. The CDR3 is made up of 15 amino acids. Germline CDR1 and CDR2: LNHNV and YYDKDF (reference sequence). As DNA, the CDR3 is TGTGCCACCAGCAGAACGGGACTAGCGGGAGACGAGCAGTACTTC. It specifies CATSRTGLAGDEQYF.

The CDR3 loop reads CASSQTSTGQGYEKLFF. The CDR3 DNA sequence: TGCGCCAGCAGCCAAACCTCTACGGGACAGGGGTATGAAAAACTGTTTTTT. V gene TRBV4-1 combines with J gene TRBJ1-4, with TRBD1 matching 10 bases. CDR1 is MGHRA, CDR2 YSYEKL, per germline. The length of the CDR3 is 17 residues. V shed 2 bases and J 6 bases; nucleotides not matched to a gene: 9.

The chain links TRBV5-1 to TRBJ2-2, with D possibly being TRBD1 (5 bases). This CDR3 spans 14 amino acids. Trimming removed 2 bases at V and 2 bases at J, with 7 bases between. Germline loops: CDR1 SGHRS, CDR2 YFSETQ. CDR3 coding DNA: TGCGCCAGCAGCTTACAGGACAACACCGGGGAGCTGTTTTTT. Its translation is CASSLQDNTGELFF.

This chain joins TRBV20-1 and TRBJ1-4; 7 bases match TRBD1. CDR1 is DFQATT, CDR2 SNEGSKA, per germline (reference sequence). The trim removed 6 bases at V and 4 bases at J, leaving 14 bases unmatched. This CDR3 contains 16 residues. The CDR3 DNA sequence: TGCAGTGCCCGAGGGGGTGAGGGGGCGAGTAATGAAAAACTGTTTTTT. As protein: CSARGGEGASNEKLFF.

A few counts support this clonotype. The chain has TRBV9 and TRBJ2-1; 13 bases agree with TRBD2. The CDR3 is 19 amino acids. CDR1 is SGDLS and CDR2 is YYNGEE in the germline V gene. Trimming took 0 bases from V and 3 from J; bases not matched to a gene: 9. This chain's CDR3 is CASSVGRLAGGLSYNEQFF. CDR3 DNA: TGTGCCAGCAGCGTAGGGCGACTAGCGGGAGGCCTTAGCTACAATGAGCAGTTCTTC.

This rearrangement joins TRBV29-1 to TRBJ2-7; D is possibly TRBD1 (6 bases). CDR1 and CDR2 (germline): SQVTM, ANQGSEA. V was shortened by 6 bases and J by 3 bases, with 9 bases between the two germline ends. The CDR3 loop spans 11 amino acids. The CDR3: CSVQGVYEQYF. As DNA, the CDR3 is TGCAGCGTACAGGGAGTCTACGAGCAGTACTTC.

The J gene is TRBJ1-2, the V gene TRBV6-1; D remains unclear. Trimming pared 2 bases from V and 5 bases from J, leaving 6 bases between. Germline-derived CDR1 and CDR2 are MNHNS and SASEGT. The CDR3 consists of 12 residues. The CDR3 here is CASSEYSYGYTF. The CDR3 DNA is TGTGCCAGCAGTGAATATAGTTATGGCTACACCTTC.

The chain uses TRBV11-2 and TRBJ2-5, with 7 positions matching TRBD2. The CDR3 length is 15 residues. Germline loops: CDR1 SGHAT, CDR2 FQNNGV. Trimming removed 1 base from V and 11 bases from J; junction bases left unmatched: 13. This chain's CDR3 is CASSLGGRASSEQYF. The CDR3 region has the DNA TGTGCCAGCAGCTTAGGGGGGAGGGCTTCAAGTGAGCAGTACTTC.

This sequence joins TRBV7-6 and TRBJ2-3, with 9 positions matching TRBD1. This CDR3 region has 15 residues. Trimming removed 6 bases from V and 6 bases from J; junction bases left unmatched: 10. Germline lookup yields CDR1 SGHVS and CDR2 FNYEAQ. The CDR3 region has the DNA TGTGCCAGCAGTTCCAGCGGGACAGGGTCGGATACGCAGTATTTT. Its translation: CASSSSGTGSDTQYF.

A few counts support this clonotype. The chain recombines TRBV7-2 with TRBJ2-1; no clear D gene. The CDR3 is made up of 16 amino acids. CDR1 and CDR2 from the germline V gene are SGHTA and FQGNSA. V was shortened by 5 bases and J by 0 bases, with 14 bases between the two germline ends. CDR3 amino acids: CASSPVIRSSYNEQFF. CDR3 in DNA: TGTGCCAGCAGCCCAGTGATCAGGAGCTCCTACAATGAGCAGTTCTTC. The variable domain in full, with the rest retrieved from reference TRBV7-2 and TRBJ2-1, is GAGVSQSPSNKVTEKGKDVELRCDPISGHTALYWYRQSLGQGLEFLIYFQGNSAPDKSGLPSDRFSAERTGGSVSTLTIQRTQQEDSAVYLCASSPVIRSSYNEQFFGPGTRLTVL.

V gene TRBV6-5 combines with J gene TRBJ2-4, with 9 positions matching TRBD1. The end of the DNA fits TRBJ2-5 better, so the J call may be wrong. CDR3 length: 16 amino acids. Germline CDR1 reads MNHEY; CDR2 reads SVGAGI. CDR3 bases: TGTGCCAGCAGTTTGGGACAGGGCATCACAAGCGAGACCCAGTACTTC. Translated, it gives CASSLGQGITSETQYF.

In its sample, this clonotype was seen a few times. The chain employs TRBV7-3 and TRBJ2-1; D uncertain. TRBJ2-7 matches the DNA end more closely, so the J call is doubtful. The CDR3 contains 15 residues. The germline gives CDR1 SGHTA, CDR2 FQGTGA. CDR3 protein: CASSFPTNSYNEQYF. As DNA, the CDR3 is TGTGCCAGCAGCTTCCCAACTAATTCCTACAATGAGCAGTACTTC.

The CDR3 nucleotides are TGTGCCAGCAGCGCCGTTTCCCTGCAACGACAGGGGGTTAGCTACGAGCAGTACTTC. Encoded protein: CASSAVSLQRQGVSYEQYF. The chain carries TRBV7-9 and TRBJ2-7, with 9 nucleotides matching TRBD1. Germline V gives CDR1 SEHNR, CDR2 FQNEAQ (reference sequence). Losses at the gene ends were 5 bases for V and 3 bases for J; bases not matched to a gene: 20. The CDR3 runs to 19 residues. Complete variable domain (other parts from reference TRBV7-9 and TRBJ2-7): DTGVSQNPRHKITKRGQNVTFRCDPISEHNRLYWYRQTLGQGPEFLTYFQNEAQLEKSRLLSDRFSAERPKGSFSTLEIQRTEQGDSAMYLCASSAVSLQRQGVSYEQYFGPGTRLTVT.

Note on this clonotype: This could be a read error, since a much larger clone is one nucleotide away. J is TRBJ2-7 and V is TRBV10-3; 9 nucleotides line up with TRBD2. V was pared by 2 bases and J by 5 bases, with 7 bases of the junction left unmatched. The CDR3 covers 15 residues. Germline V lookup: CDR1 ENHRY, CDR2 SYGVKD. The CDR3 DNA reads TGTGCCATCAGTGAGGGGGGGACTAGCCTCCACGAGCAGTACTTC. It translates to CAISEGGTSLHEQYF.